Listed here is a single TCR beta chain. Its antigen remains unknown. Germline CDR1 is SGHKS and CDR2 is YYEKEE (reference sequence). The V end lost 4 bases, the J end lost 3 bases, and 13 bases lay between the germline ends. The CDR3 runs to 15 residues. This record belongs to a study of T-cell memory formation after mild COVID-19. Study-wide results and limits: The study found balanced CD4/CD8 in clones contracting day 15 to 85 and a CD4+ lean in later expanders. The appearance of some responding clones in pre-infection memory suggested that cross-reactive memory joined. CD4+ clones that contracted lay mainly in CM and EM; CD8+ ones lay in EMRA. Second-wave clones with a day 37 peak had unconfirmed SARS-CoV-2 specificity.

In TCRdb, the 5' RACE reads were re-called with MiXCR into one record per CDR3 protein. The sample carries roughly 550,000 distinct CDR3 sequences, roughly 20% recorded once. The TCR originated in an adult woman who had mild COVID-19 (a few samples of this study predate the infection). Cell type and time point are not known. The sequenced material came from PBMCs or a T cell subset sorted from them (not recorded which). This chain links TRBV5-5 with TRBJ2-2; D may be TRBD2 (7 bases). The CDR3 loop is CASSPFGGHTGELFF. Written as DNA, the CDR3 is TGTGCCAGCAGCCCCTTCGGGGGGCACACCGGGGAGCTGTTTTTT.